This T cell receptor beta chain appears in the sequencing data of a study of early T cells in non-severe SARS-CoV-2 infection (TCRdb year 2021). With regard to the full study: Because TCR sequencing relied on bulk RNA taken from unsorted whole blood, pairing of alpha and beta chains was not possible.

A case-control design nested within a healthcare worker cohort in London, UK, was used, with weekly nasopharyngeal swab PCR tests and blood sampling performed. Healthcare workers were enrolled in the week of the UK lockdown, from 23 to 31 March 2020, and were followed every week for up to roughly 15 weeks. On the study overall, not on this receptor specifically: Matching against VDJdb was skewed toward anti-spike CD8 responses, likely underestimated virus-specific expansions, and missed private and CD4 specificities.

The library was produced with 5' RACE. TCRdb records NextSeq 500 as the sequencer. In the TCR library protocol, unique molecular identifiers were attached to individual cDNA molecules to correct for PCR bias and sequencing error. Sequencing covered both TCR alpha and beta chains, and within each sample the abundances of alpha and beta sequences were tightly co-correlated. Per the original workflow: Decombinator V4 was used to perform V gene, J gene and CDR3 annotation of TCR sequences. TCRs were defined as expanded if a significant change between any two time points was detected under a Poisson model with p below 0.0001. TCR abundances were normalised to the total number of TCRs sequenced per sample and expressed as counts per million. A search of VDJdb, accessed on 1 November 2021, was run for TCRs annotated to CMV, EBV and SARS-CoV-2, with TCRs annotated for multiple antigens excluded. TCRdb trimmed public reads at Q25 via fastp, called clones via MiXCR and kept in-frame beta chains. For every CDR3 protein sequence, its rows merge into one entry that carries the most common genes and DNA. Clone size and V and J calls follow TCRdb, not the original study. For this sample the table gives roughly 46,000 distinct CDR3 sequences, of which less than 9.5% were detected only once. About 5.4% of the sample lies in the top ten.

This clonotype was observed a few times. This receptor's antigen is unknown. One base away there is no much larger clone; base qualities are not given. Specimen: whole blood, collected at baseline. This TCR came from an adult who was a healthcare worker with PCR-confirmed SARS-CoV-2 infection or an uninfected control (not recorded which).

The DNA reads TGTGCCAGCAGTGTGACGGCAGGCTACACCTTC. Its translation reads: CASSVTAGYTF. The chain is encoded by TRBV28 joined to TRBJ1-2, with no D gene named confidently. From cysteine to phenylalanine, the CDR3 is 11 amino acids long. The CDR3 DNA has 33 bases and is translated from base 1. Deletion took 5 bases off V and 8 bases off J, with a span of 9 bases between the germline ends. CDR1 and CDR2 (MDHEN, SYDVKM) derive from the germline V gene.